This record covers a single TCR beta chain. Its antigen remains undetermined. Base quality data are lacking; no much larger clone is found one base away. The library was produced with the immunoSEQ multiplex PCR assay. TCRdb took this table from immuneACCESS and kept in-frame rearrangements with V and J called. Such tables lack part of the clones; where checked against another copy, unresolved V genes explain under half of the gap, and the rest is unexplained. The sample profile shows roughly 38,000 clones; about 92% of them were found once. The top ten clonotypes cover approximately 5.9% of the sample. Cut back by 6 bases and 1 base, the V and J ends lie 27 bases apart. The germline V gene provides CDR1 SGHVS and CDR2 FQNEAQ. The CDR3, cysteine through phenylalanine, is 19 amino acids long. Only the CDR3 region is kept as DNA, spanning 57 bases read in frame from base 1. This entry is derived from a study of T cell changes during pregnancy in multiple sclerosis (dated by TCRdb to the late 2010s). Looking at the study overall: In women with multiple sclerosis, the researchers looked at how the T cell repertoire shifted as pregnancy progressed.

Sample: peripheral blood, taken in the third trimester of pregnancy. This clonotype was sampled from a female donor in good health, enrolled as a control in a pregnancy study. The V gene is TRBV7-8 and the J gene is TRBJ1-1; TRBD1 is perhaps the D gene, given 6 matching bases. The base sequence is TGTGCCAGCAGAGAAGCCCGGGGGGCAAGGTCAGTCAGGAACACTGAAGCTTTCTTT. It translates to CASREARGARSVRNTEAFF. With the portions outside the CDR3 filled from the reference TRBV7-8 and TRBJ1-1 genes, the complete variable region becomes GAGVSQSPRYKVAKRGQDVALRCDPISGHVSLFWYQQALGQGPEFLTYFQNEAQLDKSGLPSDRFFAERPEGSVSTLKIQRTQQEDSAVYLCASREARGARSVRNTEAFFGQGTRLTVV.